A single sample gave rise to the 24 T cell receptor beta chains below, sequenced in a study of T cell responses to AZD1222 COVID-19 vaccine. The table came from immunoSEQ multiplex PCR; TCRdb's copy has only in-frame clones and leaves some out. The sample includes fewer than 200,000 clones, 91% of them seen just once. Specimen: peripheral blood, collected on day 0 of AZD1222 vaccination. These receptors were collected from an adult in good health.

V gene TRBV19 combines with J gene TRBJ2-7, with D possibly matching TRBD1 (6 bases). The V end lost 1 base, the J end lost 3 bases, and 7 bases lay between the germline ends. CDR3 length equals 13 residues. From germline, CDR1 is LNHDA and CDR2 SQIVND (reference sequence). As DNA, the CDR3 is TGTGCCAGTAGTATAGGCAGGGGCTACGAGCAGTACTTC. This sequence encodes CASSIGRGYEQYF.

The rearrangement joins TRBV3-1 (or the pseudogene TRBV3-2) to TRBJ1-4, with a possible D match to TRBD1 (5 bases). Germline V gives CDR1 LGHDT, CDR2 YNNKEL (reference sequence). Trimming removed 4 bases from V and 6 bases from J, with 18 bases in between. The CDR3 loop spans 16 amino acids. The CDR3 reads CASSPKWAGRDEKLFF. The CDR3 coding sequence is TGTGCCAGCAGCCCTAAATGGGCGGGGCGGGATGAAAAACTGTTTTTT.

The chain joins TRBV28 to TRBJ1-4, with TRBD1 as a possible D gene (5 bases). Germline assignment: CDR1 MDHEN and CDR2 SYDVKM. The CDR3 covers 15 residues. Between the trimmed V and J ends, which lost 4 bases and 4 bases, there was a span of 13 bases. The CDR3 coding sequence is TGTGCCAGCAGTTGGCAGGGAAGTTTTAATGAAAAACTGTTTTTT. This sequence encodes CASSWQGSFNEKLFF.

CDR3 residues: CATSRDRGTFNYGYTF. CDR3 in DNA: TGTGCCACCAGCAGAGATCGAGGAACATTTAACTATGGCTACACCTTC. The chain carries TRBV15 and TRBJ1-2; no clear D. The CDR3 sequence is 16 residues long. The V gene lost 0 bases and the J gene lost 1 base, with 12 bases spanning the gap. Germline V gives CDR1 LNHNV, CDR2 YYDKDF (reference sequence).

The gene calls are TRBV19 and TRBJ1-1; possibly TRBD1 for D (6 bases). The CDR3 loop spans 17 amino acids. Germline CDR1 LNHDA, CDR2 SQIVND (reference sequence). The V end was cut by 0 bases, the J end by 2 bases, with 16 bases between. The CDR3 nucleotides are TGTGCCAGTAGTATAGATCTATCTCGGACAGATAACACTGAAGCTTTCTTT. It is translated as CASSIDLSRTDNTEAFF.

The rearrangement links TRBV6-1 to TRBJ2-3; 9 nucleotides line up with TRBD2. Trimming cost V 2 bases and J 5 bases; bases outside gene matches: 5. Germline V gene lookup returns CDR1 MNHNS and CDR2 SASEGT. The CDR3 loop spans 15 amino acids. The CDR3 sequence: CASSEQAGGRDTQYF. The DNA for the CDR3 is TGTGCCAGCAGTGAACAGGCGGGGGGGCGAGATACGCAGTATTTT.

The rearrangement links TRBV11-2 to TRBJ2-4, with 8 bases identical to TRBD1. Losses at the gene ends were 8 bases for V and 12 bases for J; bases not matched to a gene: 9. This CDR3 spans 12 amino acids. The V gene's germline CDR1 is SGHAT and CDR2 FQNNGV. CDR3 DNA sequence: TGTGCCAGCGGACAGGGCGTGGCCTCTCAGTACTTC. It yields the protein CASGQGVASQYF.

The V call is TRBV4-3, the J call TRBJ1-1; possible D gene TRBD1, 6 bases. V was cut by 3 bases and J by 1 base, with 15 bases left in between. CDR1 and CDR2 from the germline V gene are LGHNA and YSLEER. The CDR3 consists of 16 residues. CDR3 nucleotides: TGCGCCAGCAGCCAGATACAGGGCAGGAGGAACACTGAAGCTTTCTTT. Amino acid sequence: CASSQIQGRRNTEAFF.

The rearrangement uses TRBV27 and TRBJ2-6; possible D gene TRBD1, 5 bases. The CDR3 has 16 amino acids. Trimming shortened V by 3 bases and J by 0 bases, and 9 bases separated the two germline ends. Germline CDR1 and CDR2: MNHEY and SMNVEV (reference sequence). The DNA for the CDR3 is TGTGCCAGCAGTTTCTACAGGTCCTCTGGGGCCAACGTCCTGACTTTC. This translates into CASSFYRSSGANVLTF.

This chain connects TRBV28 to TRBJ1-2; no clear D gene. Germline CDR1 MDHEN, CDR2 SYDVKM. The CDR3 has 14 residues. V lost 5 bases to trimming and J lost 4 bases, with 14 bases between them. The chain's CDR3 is CASSPFTGRYGYTF. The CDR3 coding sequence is TGTGCCAGCAGTCCATTCACCGGGCGCTATGGCTACACCTTC.

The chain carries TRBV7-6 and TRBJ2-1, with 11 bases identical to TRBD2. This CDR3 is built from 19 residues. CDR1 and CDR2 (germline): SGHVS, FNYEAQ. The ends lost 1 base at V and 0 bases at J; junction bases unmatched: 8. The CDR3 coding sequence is TGTGCCAGCAGCTTAGGCCTAGCGGGGGGCTCTCTCTCCTACAATGAGCAGTTCTTC. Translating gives CASSLGLAGGSLSYNEQFF.

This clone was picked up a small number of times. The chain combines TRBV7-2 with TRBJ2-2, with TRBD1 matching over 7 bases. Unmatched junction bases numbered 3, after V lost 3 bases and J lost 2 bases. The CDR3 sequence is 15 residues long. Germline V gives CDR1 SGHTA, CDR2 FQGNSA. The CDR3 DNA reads TGTGCCAGCAGCTTGGACAGGTTTAACACCGGGGAGCTGTTTTTT. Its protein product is CASSLDRFNTGELFF.

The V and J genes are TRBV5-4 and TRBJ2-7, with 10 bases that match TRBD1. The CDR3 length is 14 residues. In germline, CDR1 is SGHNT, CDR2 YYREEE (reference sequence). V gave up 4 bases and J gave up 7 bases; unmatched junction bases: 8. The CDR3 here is CASSLDRGTREQYF. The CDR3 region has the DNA TGTGCCAGCAGCCTGGACAGGGGGACCAGGGAGCAGTACTTC.

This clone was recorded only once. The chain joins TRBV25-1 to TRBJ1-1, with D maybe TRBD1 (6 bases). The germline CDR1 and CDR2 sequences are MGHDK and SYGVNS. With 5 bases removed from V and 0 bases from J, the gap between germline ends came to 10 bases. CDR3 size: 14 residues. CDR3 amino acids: CASSNGGLNTEAFF. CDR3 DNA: TGTGCCAGCAGTAATGGGGGGCTGAACACTGAAGCTTTCTTT.

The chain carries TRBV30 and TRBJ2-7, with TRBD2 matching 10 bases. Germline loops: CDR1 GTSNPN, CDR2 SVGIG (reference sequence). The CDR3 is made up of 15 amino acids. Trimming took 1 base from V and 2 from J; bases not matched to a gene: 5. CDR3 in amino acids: CAWSEKTSGPYEQYF. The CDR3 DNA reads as TGTGCCTGGAGTGAGAAGACTAGCGGGCCCTACGAGCAGTACTTC.

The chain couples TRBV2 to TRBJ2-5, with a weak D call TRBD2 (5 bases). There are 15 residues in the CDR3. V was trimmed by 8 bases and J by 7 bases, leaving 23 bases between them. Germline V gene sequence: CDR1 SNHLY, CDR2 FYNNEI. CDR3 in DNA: TGTGCCAGCCGCGTGGGGTCCCCGGGGATCGGGACCCAGTACTTC. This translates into CASRVGSPGIGTQYF.

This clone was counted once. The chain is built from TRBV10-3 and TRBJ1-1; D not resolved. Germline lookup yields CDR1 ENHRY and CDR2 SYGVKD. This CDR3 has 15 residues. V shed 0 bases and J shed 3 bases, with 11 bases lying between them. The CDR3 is CAISESADGHTEAFF. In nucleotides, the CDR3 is TGTGCCATCAGTGAGTCGGCCGACGGACACACTGAAGCTTTCTTT.

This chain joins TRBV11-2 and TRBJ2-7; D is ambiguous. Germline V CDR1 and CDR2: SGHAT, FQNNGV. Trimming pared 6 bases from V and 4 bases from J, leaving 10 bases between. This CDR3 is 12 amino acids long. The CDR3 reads CASRLDLYEQYF. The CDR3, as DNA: TGTGCCAGCAGATTGGACCTATACGAGCAGTACTTC.

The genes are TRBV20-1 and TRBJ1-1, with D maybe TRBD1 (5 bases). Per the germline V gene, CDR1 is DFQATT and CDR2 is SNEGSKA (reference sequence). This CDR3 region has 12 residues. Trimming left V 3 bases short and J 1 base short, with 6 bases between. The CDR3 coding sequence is TGCAGTGCTAGTCAGGGGAACACTGAAGCTTTCTTT. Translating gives CSASQGNTEAFF.

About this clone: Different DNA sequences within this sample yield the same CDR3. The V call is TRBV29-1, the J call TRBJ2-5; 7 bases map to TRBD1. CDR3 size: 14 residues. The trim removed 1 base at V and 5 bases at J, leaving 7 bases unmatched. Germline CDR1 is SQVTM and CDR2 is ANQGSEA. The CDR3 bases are TGCAGCGTTGAAGGGCAGGGGGTAGGGGAGACCCAGTACTTC. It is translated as CSVEGQGVGETQYF.

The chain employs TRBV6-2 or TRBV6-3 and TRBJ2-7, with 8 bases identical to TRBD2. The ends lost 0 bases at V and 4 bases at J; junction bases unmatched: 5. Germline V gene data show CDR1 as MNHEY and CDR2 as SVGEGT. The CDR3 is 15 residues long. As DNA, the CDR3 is TGTGCCAGCAGTTACTCCCCAGCGGGAGAGTACGAGCAGTACTTC. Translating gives CASSYSPAGEYEQYF.

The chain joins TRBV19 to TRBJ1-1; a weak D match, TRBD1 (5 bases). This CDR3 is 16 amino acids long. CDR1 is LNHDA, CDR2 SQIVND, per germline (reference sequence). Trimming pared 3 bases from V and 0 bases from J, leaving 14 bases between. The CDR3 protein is CASSMGRSRMNTEAFF. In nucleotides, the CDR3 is TGTGCCAGTAGTATGGGGCGGAGCAGAATGAACACTGAAGCTTTCTTT. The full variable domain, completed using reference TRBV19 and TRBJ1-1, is DGGITQSPKYLFRKEGQNVTLSCEQNLNHDAMYWYRQDPGQGLRLIYYSQIVNDFQKGDIAEGYSVSREKKESFPLTVTSAQKNPTAFYLCASSMGRSRMNTEAFFGQGTRLTVV.

In DNA form, the CDR3 reads TGTGCCAGCAGCTTGGGAGGTCTTCCCAACACTGAAGCTTTCTTT. The encoded protein is CASSLGGLPNTEAFF. The V and J genes are TRBV5-5 and TRBJ1-1; D unresolved. Trimming took off 0 bases at V and 2 bases at J, with 11 bases between the two ends. Germline CDR1 is SGHKS and CDR2 is YYEKEE (reference sequence). The CDR3 has 15 amino acids. Filled out from reference TRBV5-5 and TRBJ1-1, the complete variable domain reads DAGVTQSPTHLIKTRGQQVTLRCSPISGHKSVSWYQQVLGQGPQFIFQYYEKEERGRGNFPDRFSARQFPNYSSELNVNALLLGDSALYLCASSLGGLPNTEAFFGQGTRLTVV.

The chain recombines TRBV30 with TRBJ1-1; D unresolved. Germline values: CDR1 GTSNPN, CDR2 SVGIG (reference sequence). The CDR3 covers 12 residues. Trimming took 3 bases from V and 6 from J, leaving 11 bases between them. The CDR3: CAWSRLGPEAFF. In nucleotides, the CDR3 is TGTGCCTGGAGCCGATTAGGGCCTGAAGCTTTCTTT.